What follows are 19 T cell receptor beta chains derived from one specimen sequenced in a study of OX40 agonist ivuxolimab in advanced cancers. Measured with immunoSEQ multiplex PCR; TCRdb has only the in-frame clones, and not every one. The sample lists some 95,000 clones, around 92% occurring once. The specimen was CD4+ or CD8+ T cells sorted from blood, collected in a trial of the OX40 agonist ivuxolimab. The origin of the receptors is an adult with an advanced solid tumor such as melanoma, head and neck, liver or kidney cancer.

The table lists this clone with a count of one. The chain combines TRBV6-1 with TRBJ2-7, with TRBD2 identical over 9 bases. The CDR3 is made up of 14 amino acids. Losses at the gene ends were 3 bases for V and 7 bases for J; bases not matched to a gene: 7. The germline V gene encodes CDR1 MNHNS and CDR2 SASEGT. CDR3 loop: CASSDLAGAGEQYF. Written as DNA, the CDR3 is TGTGCCAGCAGTGATTTAGCGGGAGCAGGAGAGCAGTACTTC.

The chain carries TRBV5-4 and TRBJ2-6, with 8 bases aligning to TRBD2. Losses at the gene ends were 4 bases for V and 0 bases for J; bases not matched to a gene: 6. Germline V gene data show CDR1 as SGHNT and CDR2 as YYREEE (reference sequence). The CDR3 totals 17 residues. The CDR3 nucleotides are TGTGCCAGCAGCACCATGAGCGGGGGCTCTGGGGCCAACGTCCTGACTTTC. This codes for CASSTMSGGSGANVLTF.

The J gene is TRBJ1-1, the V gene TRBV5-1; TRBD1 might be the D (5 bases). Germline V CDR1 and CDR2: SGHRS, YFSETQ. Trimming took 4 bases from V and 5 from J, leaving 12 bases between them. This CDR3 spans 13 amino acids. The CDR3 reads CASSQGADTEAFF. For the CDR3, the DNA is TGCGCCAGCAGCCAAGGGGCGGATACTGAAGCTTTCTTT. The whole variable domain, filled in from reference TRBV5-1 and TRBJ1-1, reads KAGVTQTPRYLIKTRGQQVTLSCSPISGHRSVSWYQQTPGQGLQFLFEYFSETQRNKGNFPGRFSGRQFSNSRSEMNVSTLELGDSALYLCASSQGADTEAFFGQGTRLTVV.

The V and J genes are TRBV18 and TRBJ2-7; 8 bases fit TRBD2. The CDR3 spans 16 residues. The V and J ends lost 3 bases and 0 bases, in that order; junction bases with no gene match: 7. CDR1 is KGHSH and CDR2 is LQKENI in the germline V gene. The CDR3 bases are TGTGCCAGCTCACCCAACCTAGCGGGCATCTCCTACGAGCAGTACTTC. Its protein product is CASSPNLAGISYEQYF.

The genes are TRBV2 and TRBJ2-3; the match to TRBD2 covers 7 bases. V lost 11 bases, J lost 3 bases, and 8 bases stayed unmatched. Germline CDR1 SNHLY, CDR2 FYNNEI. The CDR3 is 13 amino acids. CDR3 in amino acids: CAGASGRTDTQYF. CDR3 coding DNA: TGTGCCGGCGCTAGCGGACGGACAGATACGCAGTATTTT.

The chain joins TRBV27 to TRBJ2-7; 8 bases align to TRBD2. Germline values: CDR1 MNHEY, CDR2 SMNVEV (reference sequence). The CDR3 has 15 residues. V lost 2 bases, J lost 1 base, and 4 bases stayed unmatched. In DNA, the CDR3 is TGTGCCAGCAGTTTAGCGGGGGGCCAGTCCTACGAGCAGTACTTC. It is translated as CASSLAGGQSYEQYF.

The rearrangement links TRBV9 to TRBJ2-1, with 7 bases aligning to TRBD2. This CDR3 has 16 amino acids. Losses at the gene ends were 3 bases for V and 7 bases for J; bases not matched to a gene: 13. Germline V gives CDR1 SGDLS, CDR2 YYNGEE. For the CDR3, the DNA is TGTGCCAGCAGCGGGGGAGGGGTCGTAGGGGCGAATGAGCAGTTCTTC. This translates into CASSGGGVVGANEQFF.

The V gene is TRBV5-4, the J gene TRBJ1-3; possible D gene TRBD1, 6 bases. V was shortened by 4 bases and J by 4 bases, with 12 bases between the two germline ends. The CDR3 has 14 residues. Germline values: CDR1 SGHNT, CDR2 YYREEE (reference sequence). CDR3 sequence: CASSATGLGNTIYF. The CDR3 nucleotides read TGTGCCAGCAGCGCGACAGGTTTGGGAAACACCATATATTTT. Full variable domain (rest looked up from reference TRBV5-4 and TRBJ1-3): ETGVTQSPTHLIKTRGQQVTLRCSSQSGHNTVSWYQQALGQGPQFIFQYYREEENGRGNFPPRFSGLQFPNYSSELNVNALELDDSALYLCASSATGLGNTIYFGEGSWLTVV.

The chain combines TRBV9 with TRBJ1-4; 7 bases match TRBD1. CDR1 and CDR2 (germline): SGDLS, YYNGEE. J gave up 4 bases and V 3 bases, and 6 bases lay outside the gene matches. The CDR3 runs 15 residues. Here the CDR3 DNA reads TGTGCCAGCAGCGCGCAGACAGGGATTAATGAAAAACTGTTTTTT. It translates to CASSAQTGINEKLFF.

Note on this clone: At the DNA level, this CDR3 is encoded by other sequences in the same sample as well. The V and J genes are TRBV5-1 and TRBJ1-2; 7 bases are shared with TRBD1. The CDR3 loop spans 12 amino acids. CDR1 is SGHRS and CDR2 is YFSETQ in the germline V gene. V gave up 2 bases and J gave up 8 bases; unmatched junction bases: 3. The CDR3 DNA reads TGCGCCAGCAGCTTAGACAGGGAGGGCTACACCTTC. It encodes CASSLDREGYTF.

The chain combines TRBV19 with TRBJ2-1, with TRBD1 as a possible D gene (6 bases). Germline V gene lookup returns CDR1 LNHDA and CDR2 SQIVND (reference sequence). The CDR3 is made up of 18 amino acids. The V and J ends lost 3 bases and 9 bases respectively, with 27 bases between them. CDR3 protein: CASSIPSQGATHRSEQFF. The CDR3 DNA follows: TGTGCCAGTAGTATCCCCTCACAGGGCGCTACCCACCGTTCTGAGCAGTTCTTC. Based on the CDR3 plus reference TRBV19 and TRBJ2-1, the full variable domain is DGGITQSPKYLFRKEGQNVTLSCEQNLNHDAMYWYRQDPGQGLRLIYYSQIVNDFQKGDIAEGYSVSREKKESFPLTVTSAQKNPTAFYLCASSIPSQGATHRSEQFFGPGTRLTVL.

This clone was recorded a few times. This chain links TRBV21-1 with TRBJ2-4; TRBD2 was called by the table and not checked on the DNA. TRBV21-1 is a pseudogene segment. The CDR3 length is 17 residues. The CDR3 DNA reads as TGTGCCAGCAGCAAATCAGAGACTAGCGGGAGGGATGACATTCAGTACTTC. Its translation is CASSKSETSGRDDIQYF.

The genes are TRBV4-1 and TRBJ2-5; 8 positions agree with TRBD2. Germline V CDR1 and CDR2: MGHRA, YSYEKL. This CDR3 has 15 residues. Losses at the gene ends were 1 base for V and 2 bases for J; bases not matched to a gene: 3. The chain's CDR3 is CASSQGVAGQETQYF. In DNA, the CDR3 is TGCGCCAGCAGCCAAGGGGTAGCGGGGCAAGAGACCCAGTACTTC.

The chain carries TRBV5-1 and TRBJ1-3, with unresolved D. Trimming removed 7 bases at V and 4 bases at J, with 21 bases between. Germline CDR1 SGHRS, CDR2 YFSETQ. This CDR3 has 16 residues. CDR3 in DNA: TGCGCCAGCCGCGGTGGCGGTTTCAAAGAGGGAAACACCATATATTTT. Protein: CASRGGGFKEGNTIYF.

The rearrangement joins TRBV6-5 to TRBJ1-4, with a possible D match to TRBD1 (6 bases). CDR3 length: 14 residues. With 6 bases removed from V and 3 bases from J, the gap between germline ends came to 11 bases. CDR1 and CDR2 from the germline V gene are MNHEY and SVGAGI. The CDR3 DNA is TGTGCCAGCAGCTACAGGGCATCTAATGAAAAACTGTTTTTT. It specifies CASSYRASNEKLFF.

J is TRBJ2-5 and V is TRBV11-2; 8 positions match TRBD1. Germline V gives CDR1 SGHAT, CDR2 FQNNGV. This CDR3 region has 14 residues. V shed 4 bases and J 4 bases; nucleotides not matched to a gene: 5. The CDR3 coding sequence is TGTGCCAGCAGCTCGTGGACAGGGAGAGAGACCCAGTACTTC. It translates to CASSSWTGRETQYF.

The gene calls are TRBV19 and TRBJ2-7; D gene unclear. The V gene lost 5 bases and the J gene lost 7 bases, with 18 bases spanning the gap. Germline CDR1 is LNHDA and CDR2 is SQIVND (reference sequence). The CDR3 extends over 14 amino acids. The CDR3 nucleotides read TGTGCCAGTAGTTCCTTGACTCCTGAGGCGGAGCAGTACTTC. Protein sequence: CASSSLTPEAEQYF.

The chain employs TRBV6-1 and TRBJ2-1; 8 positions match TRBD1. Germline V gene sequence: CDR1 MNHNS, CDR2 SASEGT. This CDR3 is built from 12 residues. After removal of 7 bases from V and 8 bases from J, the junction contained 4 bases not matched to a gene. The CDR3, as DNA: TGTGCCAGCACCGGACAGGGCCATGAGCAGTTCTTC. Translation gives CASTGQGHEQFF.

The chain is built from TRBV6-1 and TRBJ2-7; D possibly corresponds to TRBD2 (5 bases). CDR1 and CDR2 (germline): MNHNS, SASEGT. The CDR3 contains 13 residues. V was cut by 6 bases and J by 6 bases, with 15 bases left in between. The CDR3 is CASSQSGEGEQYF. CDR3 nucleotides: TGTGCCAGCAGCCAATCCGGGGAAGGCGAGCAGTACTTC.